One T cell receptor beta chain is described in this entry. The data derive from a study of blood T cell repertoires in COVID-19. As for the study in general: Samples representing acute and convalescent COVID-19 were sourced from the United States, Italy and Spain. Sources were T cells, B-cell-depleted T cells, or PBMCs; the material itself was cDNA or gDNA.

CDR1 is MGHRA and CDR2 is YSYEKL in the germline V gene. The CDR3 runs 15 residues. J gave up 0 bases and V 3 bases, and 4 bases lay outside the gene matches. Profiling relied on immunoSEQ multiplex PCR, and the TCRdb table lists in-frame clones only, not all of them. This table has over 150,000 clones, 75% to 90% appearing once. The receptor was isolated from a woman aged 80 or over with active or convalescent COVID-19. The V and J genes are TRBV4-1 and TRBJ1-1; 7 bases line up with TRBD1. The specimen sequenced was peripheral blood. The chain's CDR3 is CASSQEDRLNTEAFF. In DNA form, the CDR3 reads TGCGCCAGCAGCCAGGAGGACAGGTTGAACACTGAAGCTTTCTTT.